This is a list of T cell receptor beta chains from one sample in a study of cytomegalovirus exposure and HLA in healthy donors. The protocol was immunoSEQ multiplex PCR, while the TCRdb copy is restricted to in-frame clones and leaves out a portion. This sample has around 200,000 clones, with 60% to 80% found just once. Sequencing was performed on PBMCs. The receptors were gathered from a male donor in good health and CMV-seronegative. Both conserved end residues are part of each CDR3. Fields, in order: V gene, CDR3 length, J gene, CDR3 protein.

v_gene: TRBV7-9
len: 18
j_gene: TRBJ1-2
CDR3aa: CASSPGAPRQGDNYGYTF

v_gene: TRBV6-6
len: 15
j_gene: TRBJ2-7
CDR3aa: CASSYSQGGAYEQYF

v_gene: TRBV28
len: 14
j_gene: TRBJ1-6
CDR3aa: CASSPGLVNSPLHF

v_gene: TRBV28
len: 15
j_gene: TRBJ2-7
CDR3aa: CASSLPGTVSYEQYF

v_gene: TRBV28
len: 15
j_gene: TRBJ1-1
CDR3aa: CASIPGTGAVTEAFF

v_gene: TRBV7-2
len: 17
j_gene: TRBJ2-7
CDR3aa: CASSLMGGQGLSYEQYF

v_gene: TRBV7-2
len: 17
j_gene: TRBJ1-1
CDR3aa: CASSLGPRGALNTEAFF

v_gene: TRBV30
len: 13
j_gene: TRBJ2-7
CDR3aa: CACGRDRGPLEYF

v_gene: TRBV7-2
len: 15
j_gene: TRBJ1-5
CDR3aa: CASSWMDRGNQPQHF

v_gene: TRBV5-1
len: 14
j_gene: TRBJ1-2
CDR3aa: CASRFGQGNYGYTF

v_gene: TRBV25-1
len: 17
j_gene: TRBJ2-1
CDR3aa: CASSDPTGGASYNEQFF

v_gene: TRBV4-3
len: 14
j_gene: TRBJ2-3
CDR3aa: CASSQVKDRGSQYF

v_gene: TRBV19
len: 14
j_gene: TRBJ1-1
CDR3aa: CASPWDRRNTEAFF

v_gene: TRBV4-3
len: 15
j_gene: TRBJ1-6
CDR3aa: CASSQDRQGDSPLHF